The sequence of this T cell receptor (beta chain) was determined in a study of control samples from healthy donors and cancer patients. The CDR3 sequence is 12 residues long. Trimming cost V 7 bases and J 5 bases, with 12 bases left between them. Measured with immunoSEQ multiplex PCR; TCRdb has only the in-frame clones, and not every one. This sample has about 160,000 clones, with around nine tenths found just once. The sample was blood. V gene TRBV12-3 or TRBV12-4 combines with J gene TRBJ2-7; D is uncertain. The receptor's source is a woman in her 30s in good health. The CDR3 coding sequence is TGTGCCAGCAAGGGCCTGGGCCACGAGCAGTACTTC. Encoded protein: CASKGLGHEQYF.